This T cell receptor beta chain was sequenced in a study of OX40 agonist ivuxolimab in advanced cancers. At the level of the whole study: Ivuxolimab, which targeted the costimulatory receptor OX40 (CD134), was an agonistic, fully human IgG2 monoclonal antibody. Intravenous ivuxolimab was administered to patients every 2 weeks at six dose levels: 0.01, 0.1, 0.3, 1.5, 3 and 10 mg/kg. Of the roughly 50 dose-escalation patients, hepatocellular carcinoma was present in around 20, melanoma in approximately 15, renal cell carcinoma in 9 and head and neck cancer in 9. In the dose-escalation cohort, 82.7% of patients were male, and the mean age was approximately 60 years, with a range of roughly 20 to 80. Prior anti-PD-1, anti-PD-L1 or anti-CTLA-4 therapy was permitted, and checkpoint inhibitors had been received by roughly 40% of dose-escalation patients. Partial responses were achieved by three dose-escalation patients, of whom one had hepatocellular carcinoma and two had cutaneous melanoma. The purpose of peripheral TCRbeta sequencing was to test whether ivuxolimab changed TCR sequence diversity and led to clonal T-cell expansion. The paper describes the monotherapy dose-escalation part (N of about 55 patients) of the phase I trial of ivuxolimab. What the authors observed across the whole study: After ivuxolimab, more expanded clones were found on average in CD8+ T cells than in CD4+ T cells. In the 0.1-3.0 mg/kg groups, partial responders were among the patients with the lowest normalized peripheral clonal expansion, particularly in CD8+ T cells. Which antigens the clonally expanded peripheral T cells were specific for was not determined. At doses of 0.1 to 3.0 mg/kg, clonal expansion of both CD4+ and CD8+ blood T cells was observed from baseline to week 6. Low levels of normalized T-cell clonal expansion were also seen in some nonresponding patients.

About this clone itself: No cognate antigen has been identified for it. The sample holds no much larger clone one base away, and base qualities are not on file.

Patients with a history of autoimmune disease or receiving systemic immunosuppression were excluded from the trial. Peripheral blood for TCR sequencing was collected from all dose cohorts at baseline, on cycle 4 day 1, and on cycle 7 day 1. The samples were drawn from a first-in-human, open-label, multicenter phase I dose-escalation trial of ivuxolimab. Adults with locally advanced or metastatic melanoma, renal cell, hepatocellular, or head and neck squamous cell carcinoma were enrolled in the trial. Before TCR sequencing, CD4+ T cells and CD8+ T cells from peripheral blood were sorted into separate populations. Trimming at the junction amounts to 3 bases on V and 5 bases on J, and the germline ends lie 14 bases apart. The CDR3 has 14 amino acids, counting the end cysteine and phenylalanine. Of all the DNA, just the CDR3 is kept, 42 bases in frame from base 1. As encoded in the germline V gene (reference sequence), CDR1 is LNHDA while CDR2 is SQIVND.

Genomic DNA was extracted from sorted cells for sequencing of the TCRbeta CDR3 region. The immunoSEQ Assay was used to sequence the TCRbeta CDR3 regions. TCRdb carries this immuneACCESS record with in-frame sequences only. Its versions omit some clonotypes, under half of them owing to an unresolved V gene in the studies checked, with the rest unexplained. Counted in this sample were over 30,000 clones; about four fifths of them appeared once. Of the sample, less than 25% is held by the ten largest clones. The chain joins TRBV19 to TRBJ2-7, with the D gene not clear enough to name. Sequencing was performed on CD4+ or CD8+ T cells sorted from blood, taken in a trial of the OX40 agonist ivuxolimab. The source of this sequence is an adult with an advanced solid tumor such as melanoma, head and neck, liver or kidney cancer. The nucleotide sequence is given as TGTGCCAGTAGTATCCGTTCAGGTTGGAACGAGCAGTACTTC. Its protein is CASSIRSGWNEQYF.